This note documents a single TCR beta chain sequence. Antigen: not known. Cultured CD4+ T-cell DNA underwent Oncomine TCR Beta short-read sequencing. Genomic DNA extraction was carried out from cultured CD4+ T cells. Each CDR3 protein gets one entry after TCRdb re-called the PCR reads with MiXCR. The sample shows around 12,000 distinct CDR3 sequences, roughly 45% of them seen only once. This CDR3 has 13 residues. Between the trimmed V and J ends, which lost 1 base and 7 bases, there was a span of 10 bases. From germline, CDR1 is DFQATT and CDR2 SNEGSKA (reference sequence). The data are from a study of vaccination and CD4 T cells after COVID-19. Specified treatment: approximately 9-day PBMC culture with coronavirus spike peptide pools or control peptides (ViraFEST assay). Study-level points and caveats: In convalescent patients, a median 86.3% of post-vaccine SARS-CoV-2-reactive clones appeared only after vaccination. Nearly all convalescent vaccine-specific clones, 304 of 307, recognized only SARS-CoV-2 spike.

This clonotype was obtained from a human donor who had recovered from COVID-19. Sequencing input: CD4+ T cells from blood, cultured in vitro. The V gene is TRBV20-1, the J gene TRBJ1-4; D is ambiguous. The CDR3 loop reads CSARVDPAEKLFF. The CDR3 DNA reads TGCAGTGCTAGAGTTGACCCAGCTGAAAAACTGTTTTTT.